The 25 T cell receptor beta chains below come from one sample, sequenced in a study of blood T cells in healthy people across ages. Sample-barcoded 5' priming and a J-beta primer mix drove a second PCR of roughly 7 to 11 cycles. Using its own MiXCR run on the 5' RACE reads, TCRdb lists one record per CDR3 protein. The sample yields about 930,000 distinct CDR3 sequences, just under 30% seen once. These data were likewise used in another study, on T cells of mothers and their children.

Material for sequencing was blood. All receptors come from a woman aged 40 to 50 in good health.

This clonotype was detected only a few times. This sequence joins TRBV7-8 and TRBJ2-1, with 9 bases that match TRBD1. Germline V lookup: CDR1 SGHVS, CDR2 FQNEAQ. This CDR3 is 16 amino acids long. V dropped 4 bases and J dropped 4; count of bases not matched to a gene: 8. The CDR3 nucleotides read TGTGCCAGCAGCTCCGGTACAGGGGGCTCGTACAATGAGCAGTTCTTC. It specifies CASSSGTGGSYNEQFF.

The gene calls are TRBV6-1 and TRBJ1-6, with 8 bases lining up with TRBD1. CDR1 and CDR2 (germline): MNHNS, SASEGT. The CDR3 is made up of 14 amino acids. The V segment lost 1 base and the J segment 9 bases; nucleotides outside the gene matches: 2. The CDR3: CASSEGTGCSPLHF. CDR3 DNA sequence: TGTGCCAGCAGTGAAGGGACAGGGTGTTCACCCCTCCACTTT.

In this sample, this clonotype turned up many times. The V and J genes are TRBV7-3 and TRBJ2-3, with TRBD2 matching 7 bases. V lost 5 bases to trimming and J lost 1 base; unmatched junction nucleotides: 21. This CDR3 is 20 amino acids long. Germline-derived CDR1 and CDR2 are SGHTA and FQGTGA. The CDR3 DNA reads TGTGCCAGCAGCGCTCAGGGACGGGACTACCGTTTAGAGGGCACAGATACGCAGTATTTT. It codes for CASSAQGRDYRLEGTDTQYF.

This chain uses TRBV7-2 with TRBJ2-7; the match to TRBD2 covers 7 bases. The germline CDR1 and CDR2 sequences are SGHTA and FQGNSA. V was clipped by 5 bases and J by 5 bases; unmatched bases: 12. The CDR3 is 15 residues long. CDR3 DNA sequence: TGTGCCAGCAGCATCAGTAGCGGGTGGTGCCACGAGCAGTACTTC. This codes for CASSISSGWCHEQYF. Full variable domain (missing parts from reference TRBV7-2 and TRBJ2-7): GAGVSQSPSNKVTEKGKDVELRCDPISGHTALYWYRQSLGQGLEFLIYFQGNSAPDKSGLPSDRFSAERTGGSVSTLTIQRTQQEDSAVYLCASSISSGWCHEQYFGPGTRLTVT.

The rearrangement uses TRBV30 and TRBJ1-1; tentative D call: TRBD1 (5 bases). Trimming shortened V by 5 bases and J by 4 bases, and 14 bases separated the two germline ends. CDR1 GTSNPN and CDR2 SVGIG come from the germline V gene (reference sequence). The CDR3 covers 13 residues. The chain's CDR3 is CAWGGVRSTEAFF. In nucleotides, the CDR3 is TGTGCCTGGGGGGGGGTGCGAAGCACTGAAGCTTTCTTT.

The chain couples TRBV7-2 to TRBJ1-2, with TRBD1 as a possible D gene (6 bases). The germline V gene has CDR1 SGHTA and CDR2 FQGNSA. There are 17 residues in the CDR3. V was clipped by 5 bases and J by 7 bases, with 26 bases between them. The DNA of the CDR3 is TGTGCCAGCAGCATTGCCTCGCTGACAGGATCCGCTGGTGGCTACACCTTC. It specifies CASSIASLTGSAGGYTF. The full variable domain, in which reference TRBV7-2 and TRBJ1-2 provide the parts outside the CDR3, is GAGVSQSPSNKVTEKGKDVELRCDPISGHTALYWYRQSLGQGLEFLIYFQGNSAPDKSGLPSDRFSAERTGGSVSTLTIQRTQQEDSAVYLCASSIASLTGSAGGYTFGSGTRLTVV.

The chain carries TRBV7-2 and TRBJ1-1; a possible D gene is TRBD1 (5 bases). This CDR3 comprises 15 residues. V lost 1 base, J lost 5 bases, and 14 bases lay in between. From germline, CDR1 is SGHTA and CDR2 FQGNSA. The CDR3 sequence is CASSLGGLAETEAFF. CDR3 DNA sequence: TGTGCCAGCAGCTTAGGGGGACTGGCGGAAACTGAAGCTTTCTTT.

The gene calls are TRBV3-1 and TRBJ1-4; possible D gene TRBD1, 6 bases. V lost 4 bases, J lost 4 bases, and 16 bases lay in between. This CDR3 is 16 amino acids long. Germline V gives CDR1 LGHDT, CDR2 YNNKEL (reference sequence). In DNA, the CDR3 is TGTGCCAGCAGCCCGACCCAGGGGCTGGTTAATGAAAAACTGTTTTTT. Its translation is CASSPTQGLVNEKLFF.

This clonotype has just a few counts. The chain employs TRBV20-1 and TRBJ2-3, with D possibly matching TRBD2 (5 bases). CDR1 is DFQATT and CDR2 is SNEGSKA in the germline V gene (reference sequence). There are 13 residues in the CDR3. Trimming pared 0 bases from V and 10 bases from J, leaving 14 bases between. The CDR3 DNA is TGCAGTGCTAGAGATCCCGGGGTGGATGCGCAGTATTTT. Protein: CSARDPGVDAQYF.

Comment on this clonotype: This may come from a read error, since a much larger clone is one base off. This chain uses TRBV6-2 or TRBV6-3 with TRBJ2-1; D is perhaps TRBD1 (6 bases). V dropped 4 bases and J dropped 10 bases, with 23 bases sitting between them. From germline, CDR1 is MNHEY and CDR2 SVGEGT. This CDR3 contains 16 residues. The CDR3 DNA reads TGTGCCAGCAGTTCCCAAATCCGGGACATAACCGTCGAGCAGTTCTTC. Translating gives CASSSQIRDITVEQFF.

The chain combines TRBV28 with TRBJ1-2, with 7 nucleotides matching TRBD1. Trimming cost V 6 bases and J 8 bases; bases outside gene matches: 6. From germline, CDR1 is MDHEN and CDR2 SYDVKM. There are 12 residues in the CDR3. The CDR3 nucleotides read TGTGCCAGCAGCTTAGCGACAGGGGGCTACACCTTC. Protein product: CASSLATGGYTF.

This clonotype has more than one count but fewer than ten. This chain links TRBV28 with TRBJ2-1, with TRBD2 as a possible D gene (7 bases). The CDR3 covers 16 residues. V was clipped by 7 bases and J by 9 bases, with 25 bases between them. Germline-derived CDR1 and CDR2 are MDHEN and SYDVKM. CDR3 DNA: TGTGCCAGCACCCCGTTTGTTAGGGGGAGGGTAGGTGAGCAGTTCTTC. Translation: CASTPFVRGRVGEQFF.

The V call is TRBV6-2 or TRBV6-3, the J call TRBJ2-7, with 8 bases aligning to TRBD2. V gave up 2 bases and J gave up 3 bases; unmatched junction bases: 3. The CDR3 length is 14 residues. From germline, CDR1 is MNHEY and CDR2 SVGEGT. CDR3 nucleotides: TGTGCCAGCAGTTACCTTAGCGGGGACTACGAGCAGTACTTC. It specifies CASSYLSGDYEQYF.

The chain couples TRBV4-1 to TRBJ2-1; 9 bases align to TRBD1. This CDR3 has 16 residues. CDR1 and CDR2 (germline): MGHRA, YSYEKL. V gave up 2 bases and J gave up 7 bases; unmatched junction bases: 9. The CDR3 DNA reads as TGCGCCAGCAGCCAACCAGGACAGGGGAAGGGAAATGAGCAGTTCTTC. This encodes CASSQPGQGKGNEQFF.

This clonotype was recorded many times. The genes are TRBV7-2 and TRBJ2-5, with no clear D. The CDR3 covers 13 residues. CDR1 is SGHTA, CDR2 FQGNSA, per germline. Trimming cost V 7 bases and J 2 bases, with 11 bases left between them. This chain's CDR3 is CASTQVLQETQYF. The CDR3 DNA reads TGTGCCAGCACCCAGGTTCTACAAGAGACCCAGTACTTC.

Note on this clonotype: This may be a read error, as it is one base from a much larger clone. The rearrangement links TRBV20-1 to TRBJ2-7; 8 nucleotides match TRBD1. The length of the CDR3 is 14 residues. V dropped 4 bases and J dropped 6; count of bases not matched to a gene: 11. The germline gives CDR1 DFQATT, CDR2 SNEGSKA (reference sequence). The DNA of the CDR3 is TGCAGTGCTATACGGACAGGGACCCCCTGCGAGCAGTACTTC. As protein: CSAIRTGTPCEQYF.

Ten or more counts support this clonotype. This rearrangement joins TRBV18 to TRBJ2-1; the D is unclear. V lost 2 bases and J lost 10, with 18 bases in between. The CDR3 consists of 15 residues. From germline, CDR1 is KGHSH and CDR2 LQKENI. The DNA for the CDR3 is TGTGCCAGCTCACCAGAGCAGGTCGGAAGTGGGGAGCAGTTCTTC. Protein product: CASSPEQVGSGEQFF.

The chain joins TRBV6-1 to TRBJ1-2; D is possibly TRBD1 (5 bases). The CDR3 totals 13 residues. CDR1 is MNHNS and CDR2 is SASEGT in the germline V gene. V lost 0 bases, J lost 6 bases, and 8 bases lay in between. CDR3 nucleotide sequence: TGTGCCAGCAGTGAAGCGGGGGTGGATGGCTACACCTTC. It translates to CASSEAGVDGYTF.

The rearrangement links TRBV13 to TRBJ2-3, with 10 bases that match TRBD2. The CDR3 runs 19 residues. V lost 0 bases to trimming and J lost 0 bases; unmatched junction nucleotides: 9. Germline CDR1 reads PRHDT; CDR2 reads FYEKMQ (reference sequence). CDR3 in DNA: TGTGCCAGCAGCTTAGGACGGCCTAGCGGGGGTCCCAGCACAGATACGCAGTATTTT. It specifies CASSLGRPSGGPSTDTQYF. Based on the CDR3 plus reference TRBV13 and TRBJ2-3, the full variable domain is AAGVIQSPRHLIKEKRETATLKCYPIPRHDTVYWYQQGPGQDPQFLISFYEKMQSDKGSIPDRFSAQQFSDYHSELNMSSLELGDSALYFCASSLGRPSGGPSTDTQYFGPGTRLTVL.

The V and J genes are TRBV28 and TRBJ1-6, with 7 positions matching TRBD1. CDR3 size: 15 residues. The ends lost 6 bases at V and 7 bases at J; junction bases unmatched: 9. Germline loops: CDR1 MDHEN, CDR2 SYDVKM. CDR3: CASSIDRVGNSPLHF. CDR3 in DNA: TGTGCCAGCAGCATTGACAGGGTCGGCAATTCACCCCTCCACTTT. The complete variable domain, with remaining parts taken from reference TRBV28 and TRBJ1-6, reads DVKVTQSSRYLVKRTGEKVFLECVQDMDHENMFWYRQDPGLGLRLIYFSYDVKMKEKGDIPEGYSVSREKKERFSLILESASTNQTSMYLCASSIDRVGNSPLHFGNGTRLTVT.

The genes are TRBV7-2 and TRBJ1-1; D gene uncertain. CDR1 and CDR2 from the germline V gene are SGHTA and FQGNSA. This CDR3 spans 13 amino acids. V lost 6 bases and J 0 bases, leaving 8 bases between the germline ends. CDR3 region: CASRGNVNTEAFF. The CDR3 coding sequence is TGTGCCAGCAGGGGAAACGTGAACACTGAAGCTTTCTTT.

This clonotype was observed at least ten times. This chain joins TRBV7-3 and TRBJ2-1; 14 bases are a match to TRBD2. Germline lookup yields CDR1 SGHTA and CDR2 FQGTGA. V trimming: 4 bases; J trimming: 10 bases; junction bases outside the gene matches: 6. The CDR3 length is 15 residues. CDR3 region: CASSSRLAGGREQFF. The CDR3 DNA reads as TGTGCCAGCAGCTCACGACTAGCGGGGGGGCGGGAGCAGTTCTTC.

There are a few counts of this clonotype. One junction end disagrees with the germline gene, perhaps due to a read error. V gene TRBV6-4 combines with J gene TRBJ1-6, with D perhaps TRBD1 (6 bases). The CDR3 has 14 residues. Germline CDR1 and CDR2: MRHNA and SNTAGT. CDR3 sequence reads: CASGEVAGVSPLHF. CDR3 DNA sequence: TGTGCCAGCGGTGAAGTGGCAGGGGTCTCACCCCTCCACTTT.

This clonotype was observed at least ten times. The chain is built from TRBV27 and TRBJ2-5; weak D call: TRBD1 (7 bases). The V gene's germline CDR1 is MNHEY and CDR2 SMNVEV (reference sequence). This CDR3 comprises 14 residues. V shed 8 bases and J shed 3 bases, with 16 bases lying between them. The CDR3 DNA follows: TGTGCCAGCCGACGAGGGGGCGGGGAAGAGACCCAGTACTTC. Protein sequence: CASRRGGGEETQYF.

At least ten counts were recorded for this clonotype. In DNA form, the CDR3 reads TGTGCCAGCAGTTACTCGATTAGCGGGGGGGCCGGAGAGCAGTTCTTC. This codes for CASSYSISGGAGEQFF. The chain employs TRBV6-5 and TRBJ2-1, with 11 bases aligning to TRBD2. Losses at the gene ends were 0 bases for V and 10 bases for J; bases not matched to a gene: 8. The CDR3 is made up of 16 amino acids. From germline, CDR1 is MNHEY and CDR2 SVGAGI.